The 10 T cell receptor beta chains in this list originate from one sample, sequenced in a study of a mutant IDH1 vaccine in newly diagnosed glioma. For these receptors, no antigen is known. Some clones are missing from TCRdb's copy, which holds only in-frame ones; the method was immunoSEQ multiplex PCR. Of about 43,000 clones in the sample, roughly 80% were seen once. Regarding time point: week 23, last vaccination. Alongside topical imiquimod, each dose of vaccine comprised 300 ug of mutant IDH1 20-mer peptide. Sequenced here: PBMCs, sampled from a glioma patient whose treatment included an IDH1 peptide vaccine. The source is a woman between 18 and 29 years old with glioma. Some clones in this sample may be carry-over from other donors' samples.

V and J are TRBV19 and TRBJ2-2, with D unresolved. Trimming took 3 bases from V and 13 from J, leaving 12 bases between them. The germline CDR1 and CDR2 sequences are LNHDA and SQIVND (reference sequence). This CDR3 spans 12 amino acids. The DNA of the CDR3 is TGTGCCAGTAGTATTGGCGGAGATGGGCTGTTTTTT. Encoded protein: CASSIGGDGLFF.

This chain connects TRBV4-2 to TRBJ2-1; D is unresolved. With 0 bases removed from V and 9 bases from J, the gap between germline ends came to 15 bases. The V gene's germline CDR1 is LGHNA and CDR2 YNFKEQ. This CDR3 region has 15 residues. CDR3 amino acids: CASSQDGVLRSEQFF. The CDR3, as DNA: TGTGCCAGCAGCCAAGATGGGGTCCTTCGGAGTGAGCAGTTCTTC.

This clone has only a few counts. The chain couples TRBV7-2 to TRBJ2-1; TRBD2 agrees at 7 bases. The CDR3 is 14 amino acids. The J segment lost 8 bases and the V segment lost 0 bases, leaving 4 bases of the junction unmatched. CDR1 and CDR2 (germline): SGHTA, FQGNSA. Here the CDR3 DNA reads TGTGCCAGCAGCTTAGCAGCGGGATATCATGAGCAGTTCTTC. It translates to CASSLAAGYHEQFF.

The CDR3 sequence: CATSRGSQGSYEQYF. DNA for the CDR3: TGTGCCACCAGCAGAGGATCGCAGGGGAGTTACGAGCAGTACTTC. This chain links TRBV15 with TRBJ2-7; maybe TRBD1 (6 bases). Germline CDR1 LNHNV, CDR2 YYDKDF (reference sequence). The V end was cut by 1 base, the J end by 4 bases, with 14 bases between. The CDR3 loop spans 15 amino acids. The variable domain in full, with the rest retrieved from reference TRBV15 and TRBJ2-7, is DAMVIQNPRYQVTQFGKPVTLSCSQTLNHNVMYWYQQKSSQAPKLLFHYYDKDFNNEADTPDNFQSRRPNTSFCFLDIRSPGLGDTAMYLCATSRGSQGSYEQYFGPGTRLTVT.

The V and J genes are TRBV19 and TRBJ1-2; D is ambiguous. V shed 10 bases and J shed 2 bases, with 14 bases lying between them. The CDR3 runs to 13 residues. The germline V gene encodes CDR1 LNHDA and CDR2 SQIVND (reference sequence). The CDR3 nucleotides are TGTGCCATCTCAGCGTCATTCAACTATGGCTACACCTTC. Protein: CAISASFNYGYTF.

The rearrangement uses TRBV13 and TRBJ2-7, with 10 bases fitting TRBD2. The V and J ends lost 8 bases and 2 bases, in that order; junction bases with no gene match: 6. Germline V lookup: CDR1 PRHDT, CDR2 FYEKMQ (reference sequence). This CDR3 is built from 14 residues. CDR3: CASVERGGPYEQYF. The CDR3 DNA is TGTGCCAGCGTCGAGCGGGGGGGACCCTACGAGCAGTACTTC. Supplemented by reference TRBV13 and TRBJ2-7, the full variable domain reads AAGVIQSPRHLIKEKRETATLKCYPIPRHDTVYWYQQGPGQDPQFLISFYEKMQSDKGSIPDRFSAQQFSDYHSELNMSSLELGDSALYFCASVERGGPYEQYFGPGTRLTVT.

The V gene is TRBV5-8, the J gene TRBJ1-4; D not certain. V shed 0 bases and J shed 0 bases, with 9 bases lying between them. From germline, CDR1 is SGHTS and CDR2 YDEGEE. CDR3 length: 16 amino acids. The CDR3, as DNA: TGTGCCAGCAGCTTGGGGTCCATTGCAACTAATGAAAAACTGTTTTTT. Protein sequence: CASSLGSIATNEKLFF.

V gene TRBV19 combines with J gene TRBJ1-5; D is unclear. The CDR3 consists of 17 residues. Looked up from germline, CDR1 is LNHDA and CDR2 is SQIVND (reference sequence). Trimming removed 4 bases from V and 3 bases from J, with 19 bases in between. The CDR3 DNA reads TGTGCCAGTAGTAGTCGCGGGTCAGATGTCACCAATCAGCCCCAGCATTTT. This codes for CASSSRGSDVTNQPQHF.

The CDR3 reads CASSQGFGVNTEAFF. The CDR3 bases are TGTGCCAGCAGCCAAGGGTTTGGGGTGAACACTGAAGCTTTCTTT. The chain combines TRBV4-2 with TRBJ1-1; D is unclear. Trimming left V 1 base short and J 0 bases short, with 9 bases between. Germline assignment: CDR1 LGHNA and CDR2 YNFKEQ. The CDR3 contains 15 residues.

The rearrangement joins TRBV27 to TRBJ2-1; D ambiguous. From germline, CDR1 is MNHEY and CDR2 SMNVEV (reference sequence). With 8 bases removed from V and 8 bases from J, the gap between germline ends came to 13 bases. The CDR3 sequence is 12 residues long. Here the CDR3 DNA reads TGTGCCAGCTCCCGATCCGTCCATGAGCAGTTCTTC. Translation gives CASSRSVHEQFF.